One sample yielded the 5 T cell receptor beta chains listed below, sequenced in a study of T cell changes during pregnancy in multiple sclerosis. The assay was immunoSEQ multiplex PCR, and TCRdb's table has in-frame clones only and misses some. The repertoire holds about 68,000 clones, about 90% seen once, with roughly 0.85% in the top ten. Sequencing used peripheral blood, obtained in the second trimester of pregnancy. These receptors came from a female donor with multiple sclerosis, enrolled in a pregnancy study.

In its sample, this clone was seen once. J is TRBJ1-2 and V is TRBV18; possible D gene TRBD1, 6 bases. The V end lost 4 bases, the J end lost 2 bases, and 11 bases lay between the germline ends. This CDR3 has 14 amino acids. Germline assignment: CDR1 KGHSH and CDR2 LQKENI. For the CDR3, the DNA is TGTGCCAGCTCACAACAGGGCCTCAACTATGGCTACACCTTC. This sequence encodes CASSQQGLNYGYTF.

The rearrangement links TRBV30 to TRBJ1-2, with a tentative D call TRBD1 (5 bases). Germline V gene sequence: CDR1 GTSNPN, CDR2 SVGIG (reference sequence). This CDR3 comprises 12 residues. V was shortened by 7 bases and J by 6 bases, with 15 bases between the two germline ends. CDR3 bases: TGTGCCTTACAATCAGGGAATAATGGCTACACCTTC. Amino acids: CALQSGNNGYTF.

This rearrangement joins TRBV6-5 to TRBJ1-5; D is ambiguous. Germline V gives CDR1 MNHEY, CDR2 SVGAGI. The V and J ends lost 5 bases and 2 bases respectively, with 10 bases between them. The CDR3 length is 14 residues. CDR3 residues: CASSTVAGNQPQHF. DNA for the CDR3: TGTGCCAGCAGTACCGTGGCAGGCAATCAGCCCCAGCATTTT.

This clone was seen only once. The J gene is TRBJ2-2, the V gene TRBV7-6; D might be TRBD1 (6 bases). The CDR3 sequence is 16 residues long. Trimming removed 5 bases from V and 1 base from J, with 14 bases in between. The germline V gene has CDR1 SGHVS and CDR2 FNYEAQ. CDR3 sequence (DNA): TGTGCCAGCAGCCCAAGACAGGTGAAGAACACCGGGGAGCTGTTTTTT. Encoded protein: CASSPRQVKNTGELFF.

This clone was observed a handful of times. The V and J genes are TRBV30 and TRBJ1-3; D uncertain. The CDR3 is 14 amino acids. V lost 0 bases to trimming and J lost 4 bases, with 10 bases between them. The germline V gene has CDR1 GTSNPN and CDR2 SVGIG (reference sequence). CDR3 nucleotides: TGTGCCTGGAGTGTTACGACAACGGGAAACACCATATATTTT. Protein product: CAWSVTTTGNTIYF.